This T cell receptor (beta chain) emerged from a study of cytomegalovirus exposure and HLA in healthy donors. Findings and limits, study-wide: It was in a later analysis that TCR association rates were seen to vary by HLA locus, highest for DRB1 and lowest for HLA-C. TCR beta sequences reportedly predicted the HLA-A and HLA-B alleles of most subjects accurately.

A multiplex PCR was run with 60 Vbeta primers and 13 Jbeta primers. Produced via immunoSEQ multiplex PCR; TCRdb's table is partial and in-frame only. The sample records about 170,000 clones, 60% to 80% being singletons. In regard to this clone: Its specificity is unknown.

This clonotype originated in a middle-aged man in good health and CMV-seropositive. Sequenced: PBMCs.

Here the CDR3 DNA reads TGTGCCAGCAGTGAAGGGACAGGGGGCCGAGGGGCCAACGTCCTGACTTTC. It translates to CASSEGTGGRGANVLTF. The chain joins TRBV6-1 to TRBJ2-6; 11 positions agree with TRBD1. The CDR3 is made up of 17 amino acids. V lost 1 base and J lost 4; bases outside the gene matches: 3. Germline assignment: CDR1 MNHNS and CDR2 SASEGT.